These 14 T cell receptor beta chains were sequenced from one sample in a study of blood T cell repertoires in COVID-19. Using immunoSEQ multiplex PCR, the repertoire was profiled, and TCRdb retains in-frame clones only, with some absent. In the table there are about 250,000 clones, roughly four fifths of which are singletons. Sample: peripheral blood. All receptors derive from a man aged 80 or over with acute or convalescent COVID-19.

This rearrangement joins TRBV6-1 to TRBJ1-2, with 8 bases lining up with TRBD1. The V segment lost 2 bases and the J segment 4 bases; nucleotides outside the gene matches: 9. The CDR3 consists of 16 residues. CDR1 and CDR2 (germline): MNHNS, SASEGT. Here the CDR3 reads CASSEYIYDRGYGYTF. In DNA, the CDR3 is TGTGCCAGCAGTGAATATATCTATGACAGGGGCTATGGCTACACCTTC.

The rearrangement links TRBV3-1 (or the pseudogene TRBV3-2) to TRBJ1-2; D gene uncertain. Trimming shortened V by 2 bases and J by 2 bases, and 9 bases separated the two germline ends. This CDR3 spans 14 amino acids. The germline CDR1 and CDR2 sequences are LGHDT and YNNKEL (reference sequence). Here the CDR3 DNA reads TGTGCCAGCAGCCAACCGGGTCGCAACTATGGCTACACCTTC. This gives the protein CASSQPGRNYGYTF.

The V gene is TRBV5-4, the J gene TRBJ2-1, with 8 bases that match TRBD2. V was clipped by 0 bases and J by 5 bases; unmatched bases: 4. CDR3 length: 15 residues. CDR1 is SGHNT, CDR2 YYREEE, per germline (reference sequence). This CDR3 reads CASSLGGLANNEQFF. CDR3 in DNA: TGTGCCAGCAGCTTGGGAGGACTAGCTAACAATGAGCAGTTCTTC. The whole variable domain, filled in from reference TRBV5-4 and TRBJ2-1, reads ETGVTQSPTHLIKTRGQQVTLRCSSQSGHNTVSWYQQALGQGPQFIFQYYREEENGRGNFPPRFSGLQFPNYSSELNVNALELDDSALYLCASSLGGLANNEQFFGPGTRLTVL.

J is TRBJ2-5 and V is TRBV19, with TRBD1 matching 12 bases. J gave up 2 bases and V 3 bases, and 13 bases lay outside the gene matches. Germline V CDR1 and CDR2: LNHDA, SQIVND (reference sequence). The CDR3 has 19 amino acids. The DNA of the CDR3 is TGTGCCAGTAGTATTAGACTCTGGGACAGGGGGCTGTGGCAAGAGACCCAGTACTTC. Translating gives CASSIRLWDRGLWQETQYF. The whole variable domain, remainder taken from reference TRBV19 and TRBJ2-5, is DGGITQSPKYLFRKEGQNVTLSCEQNLNHDAMYWYRQDPGQGLRLIYYSQIVNDFQKGDIAEGYSVSREKKESFPLTVTSAQKNPTAFYLCASSIRLWDRGLWQETQYFGPGTRLLVL.

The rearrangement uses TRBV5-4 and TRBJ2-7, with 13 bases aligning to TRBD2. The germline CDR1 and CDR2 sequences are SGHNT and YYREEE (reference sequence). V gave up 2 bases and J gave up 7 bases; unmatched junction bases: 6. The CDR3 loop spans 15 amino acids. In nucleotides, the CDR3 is TGTGCCAGCAGCTTTGGACTAGCGGGGGCCAGTGAGCAGTACTTC. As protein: CASSFGLAGASEQYF.

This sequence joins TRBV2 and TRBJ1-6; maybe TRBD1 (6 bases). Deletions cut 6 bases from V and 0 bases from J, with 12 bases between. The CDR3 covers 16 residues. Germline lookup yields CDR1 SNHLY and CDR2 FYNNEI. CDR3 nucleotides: TGTGCCAGCAGCCCCGACAGGAGCTCCTATAATTCACCCCTCCACTTT. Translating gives CASSPDRSSYNSPLHF. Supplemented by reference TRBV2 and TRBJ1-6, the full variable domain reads EPEVTQTPSHQVTQMGQEVILRCVPISNHLYFYWYRQILGQKVEFLVSFYNNEISEKSEIFDDQFSVERPDGSNFTLKIRSTKLEDSAMYFCASSPDRSSYNSPLHFGNGTRLTVT.

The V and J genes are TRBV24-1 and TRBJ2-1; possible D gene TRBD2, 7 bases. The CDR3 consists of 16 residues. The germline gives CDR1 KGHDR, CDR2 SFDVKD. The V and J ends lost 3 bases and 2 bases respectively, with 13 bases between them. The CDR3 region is CATSDGGGRAYNEQFF. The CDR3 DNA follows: TGTGCCACCAGTGATGGGGGGGGCCGAGCCTACAATGAGCAGTTCTTC.

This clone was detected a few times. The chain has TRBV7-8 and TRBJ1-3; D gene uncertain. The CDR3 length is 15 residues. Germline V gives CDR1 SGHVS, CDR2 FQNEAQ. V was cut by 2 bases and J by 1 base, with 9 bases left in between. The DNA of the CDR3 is TGTGCCAGCAGCTTAAGAGCGTCGTCTGGAAACACCATATATTTT. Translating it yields CASSLRASSGNTIYF.

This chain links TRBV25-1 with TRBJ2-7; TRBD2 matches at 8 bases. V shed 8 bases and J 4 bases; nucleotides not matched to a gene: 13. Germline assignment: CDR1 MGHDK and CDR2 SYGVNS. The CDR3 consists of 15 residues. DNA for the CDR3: TGTGCCAGCCGGGGGGGGACTGCGGTTTGGTACGAGCAGTACTTC. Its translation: CASRGGTAVWYEQYF.

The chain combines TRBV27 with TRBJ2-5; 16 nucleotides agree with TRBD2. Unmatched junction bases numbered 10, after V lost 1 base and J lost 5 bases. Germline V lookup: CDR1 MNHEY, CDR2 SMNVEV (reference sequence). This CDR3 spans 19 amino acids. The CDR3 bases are TGTGCCAGCAGTTTATGGGGACTAGCGGGAGGGCCACCCCGGGAGACCCAGTACTTC. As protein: CASSLWGLAGGPPRETQYF.

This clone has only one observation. The CDR3: CSVEVADTQYF. DNA of the CDR3: TGCAGCGTTGAAGTCGCAGATACGCAGTATTTT. V is TRBV29-1 and J is TRBJ2-3, with unresolved D. From germline, CDR1 is SQVTM and CDR2 ANQGSEA. The ends were cut back, 1 base at V and 4 bases at J, with 3 bases in the middle. The CDR3 loop spans 11 amino acids.

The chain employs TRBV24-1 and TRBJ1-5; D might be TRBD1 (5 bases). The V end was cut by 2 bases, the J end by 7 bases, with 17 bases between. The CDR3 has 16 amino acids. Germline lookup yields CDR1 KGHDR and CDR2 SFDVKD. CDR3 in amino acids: CATSDSSKGPKQPQHF. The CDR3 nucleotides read TGTGCCACCAGTGATTCCTCGAAGGGGCCTAAACAGCCCCAGCATTTT.

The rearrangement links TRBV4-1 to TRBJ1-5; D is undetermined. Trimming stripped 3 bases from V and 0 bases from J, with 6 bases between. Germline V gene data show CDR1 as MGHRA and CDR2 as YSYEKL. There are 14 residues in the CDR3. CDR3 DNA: TGCGCCAGCAGCCAGAGTCATAGCAATCAGCCCCAGCATTTT. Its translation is CASSQSHSNQPQHF.

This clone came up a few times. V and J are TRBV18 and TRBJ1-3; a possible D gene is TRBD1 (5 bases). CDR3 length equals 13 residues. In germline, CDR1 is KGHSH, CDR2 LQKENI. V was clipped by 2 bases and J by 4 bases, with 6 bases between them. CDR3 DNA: TGTGCCAGCTCACCAGGGGCAGGAAACACCATATATTTT. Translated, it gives CASSPGAGNTIYF.